This T cell receptor beta chain was observed in a study of cytomegalovirus exposure and HLA in healthy donors (dated by TCRdb to about 2017). Regarding the complete study: An earlier analysis of about 530 of the donors reported roughly 300 Gb of sequence data and 95 million to 130 million unique TCR beta sequences obtained from some 170 million T cells. About 300 gigabases of sequencing data and 80 million or so unique TCR sequences were included in an early release covering roughly 700 HLA-typed donors. Of the 350 to 450 genotyped donors, 65% to 90% fell in the genetic ancestry cluster associated with self-reported Caucasian donors. The study aimed to test whether signatures of past pathogen exposure could be identified by cataloging public T cell receptors. The T cell repertoires of 666 subjects were profiled by immunosequencing and related to cytomegalovirus serostatus. Along with the roughly 700-subject first cohort, a separate validation cohort of over a hundred different subjects was used. To predict cytomegalovirus infection status, the study combined high-throughput TCR immunosequencing, statistical association of individual TCRs with disease status, and machine learning. A later analysis re-analyzed previously published TCR beta repertoires from 500 to 700 donors and added high-resolution HLA genotyping to study TCR occurrence patterns. In the later analysis, no new phenotypic data were used to find candidate immune exposures; instead, reliance was placed on TCR beta sequences and their occurrence across donors. An earlier analysis of roughly 600 of the donors used high-throughput TCR beta sequencing to judge whether each TCR beta V gene segment behaved as functional or pseudogenic. Alongside the repertoire data, information on donor age, sex, ethnicity and CMV serostatus was compiled. A later genetic analysis took genome-wide SNP genotypes for 398 of the 666 donors and used that subset as a discovery cohort. Every repertoire in the discovery cohort had been generated on one and the same sequencing platform. HLA typing included class I and class II loci at four-digit resolution. The number of typed donors differed by locus: roughly 620-630 for A, B, C, DRB1 and DQB1; 522 for DQA1; 606 for DPA1; and approximately 450 for DPB1. Several DR-DQ haplotypes were treated as single units for association and clustering because of strong linkage in the cohort. Across about 380 genotyped donors of the cohort, an average of about 240,000 unique TCR beta nucleotide sequences per donor were sequenced, and 15% to 20% of those sequences were non-productive.

In total, approximately 690 healthy bone marrow donors made up the cohort. At the time of sampling, every cohort member was nominally healthy, though immune exposures that went unrecorded were likely present. The donor tested CMV seronegative, placing the donor among the approximately 360 seronegative members of the cohort. A peripheral blood sample was collected from each donor, and TCR beta sequencing was performed on peripheral blood mononuclear cells. Genomic DNA was extracted from the blood cell samples with the Qiagen DNeasy Blood Extraction Kit. The germline V gene provides CDR1 MDHEN and CDR2 SYDVKM. V loses 5 bases at its end and J loses 7 bases; junction bases beyond the gene matches: 10. Its CDR3 holds 14 amino acids, cysteine through phenylalanine. Only the CDR3 portion is preserved as DNA: 42 bases, with reading frame beginning at the first base. Preparation of the library involved the immunoSEQ multiplex PCR assay. For the multiplex PCR, a mixture combining 60 forward primers for TCR Vbeta segments and 13 reverse primers for TCR Jbeta segments was used. A multiplex PCR assay on genomic DNA amplified the CDR3 region of rearranged TCR beta genes. On the Illumina HiSeq System, the amplified TCR beta libraries were sequenced as 87-base-pair reads. As for the original processing: A later analysis tallied 80 million to 95 million unique TCR beta chains across the 640 or so repertoires, and approximately 12 million of those chains were shared by two or more donors. To remove PCR and sequencing errors, raw reads were error-corrected and collapsed into unique sequences using a nearest-neighbor algorithm that merged closely related sequences. Alignment of CDR3 sequences to IMGT reference sequences was used to assign V, D and J gene segments. Each retained sequence needed at least a six-nucleotide match to both a V gene segment and a J gene segment. A rearrangement counted as productive if the CDR3 had no stop codons and remained in frame with V and J, and every other rearrangement counted as non-productive. Following IMGT convention, CDR3 was defined as the stretch from the second conserved V-encoded cysteine up to the conserved J-encoded phenylalanine. Sequences without an unambiguous match to a single V gene segment were excluded from the earlier analysis of a few hundred of the donors. An earlier analysis of 550 to 650 of the donors classified V segments as functional when productive rearrangements were above 56.7% and as segregating when the standard deviation between donors was above 5%. A statistical classification framework was developed to diagnose cytomegalovirus status using the catalog of TCR beta chain sequences. A later analysis assigned V and J genes by comparing TCR nucleotide sequences with IMGT/GENE-DB human TR gene sequences. In a later analysis, CDR3 sequences and most-parsimonious VDJ recombination scenarios were assigned using the TCRdist pipeline. In a later analysis, each TCR beta chain was defined by its CDR3 amino acid sequence together with its V-gene family, and reads without a unique V-gene family were excluded. In a later analysis, 500 to 650 highly shared, low-generation-probability nucleotide sequences were removed to address suspected cross-contamination and a sequencing artifact. A later analysis calculated a clonal expansion index for each public chain from normalized within-repertoire ranks of inferred template counts. In a later analysis, generation probabilities were computed using a VDJ recombination model fitted to out-of-frame rearrangements, and the results were checked against IGoR. In a later analysis, TCR-TCR, TCR-HLA and TCR-CMV co-occurrence was scored with hypergeometric tests, and a repertoire-size bias correction was applied to TCR pairs. To estimate false discovery rates, a later analysis permuted the HLA or CMV assignments 20 times. In a later analysis, co-occurring TCRs were grouped using DBSCAN, and TCRdist sequence similarity was added for clustering within HLA-allele-positive subsets. Repertoires with fewer than 30,000 or more than 120,000 public chains, plus five repertoires with anomalous nucleotide sharing, were excluded from co-occurrence clustering. TCRdb limited this immuneACCESS table to in-frame rearrangements with V and J called. A share of clones is missing; checked studies link under half to unresolved V genes, and the rest is unexplained. Clone size and V and J calls were adopted from that table, with D and trimming inferred from the DNA. In all, the sample holds approximately 220,000 clones, and 83% of those were seen once. Just over 1.4% of the sample belongs to the ten largest clones.

Here is what the overall study found, with its caveats: Linkage disequilibrium might explain the correlated functional status among segregating V segments, but an unknown experimental factor could not be excluded. According to a later analysis, TCR association rates differed among HLA loci, with DRB1 alleles showing the most associated TCRs and HLA-C alleles showing the fewest. Compared with the 666-donor mean, donors in an Asian-associated ancestry cluster had fewer N-insertions in productive TCRs, according to a later genetic analysis. According to a later analysis, parvovirus B19, influenza, CMV and Epstein-Barr virus appeared linked to several top co-occurrence clusters. The study listed 150 to 200 TCR beta chains as associated with cytomegalovirus. The earlier analysis of some 540 of the donors excluded fewer than 20 rarely observed V segments, including chromosome 9 orphons, because counts were too low. This cohort had only TCR beta chains sequenced, and the lack of alpha or paired-chain data limited which features could be detected. Most CMV-associated TCR beta chains appeared to be HLA-restricted in a later analysis, and the HLA associations seemed to be driven largely by CMV exposure. Assigning TCR associations to individual alleles was difficult when HLA alleles, especially DR and DQ, strongly co-occurred. For the cohort, immune exposure information was limited to CMV serostatus. The authors suggested that the approach could potentially be extended to other disease states and immunological phenotypes. Three of the identified cytomegalovirus-associated TCR beta chains were confirmed in vitro to be specific for cytomegalovirus antigens. Specific HLA alleles were associated with about 17,000 TCR beta sequences at a false discovery rate of 0.05 in a later analysis. Presence/absence analyses assumed roughly uniform sequencing depth across donors, an assumption that may not hold. In both the original and validation cohorts, the classifier was reported to diagnose cytomegalovirus status with high specificity and sensitivity. The sequencing pipeline was judged likely to have produced a cluster of highly shared sequence variants as a technical artifact. HLA typing was unavailable for some donors at each locus, so association tests used only the typed subset. A further reported finding was that TCR beta sequences accurately predicted the HLA-A and HLA-B alleles for most subjects in the first cohort. In a later analysis, HLA-associated TCR beta chains were found to be more clonally expanded and to have lower generation probabilities than equally common non-associated chains. The 87-base-pair reads could not distinguish some IMGT-functional V segments, including TRBV6-2 and TRBV6-3, so those segments were excluded. V-gene and J-gene trimming of TCR beta chains was associated with a missense DCLRE1C variant in a later genetic analysis, and the association was replicated in an independent cohort. In an earlier analysis of about 600 of the donors, most TCR beta V segments appeared in productive rearrangements about 87% or about 30% of the time, broadly matching IMGT annotations. Across donors, most TCR sequences were observed very rarely, whereas some public TCRs were present in many individuals.

As concerns this clone: Its target antigen remains unknown. The sample holds no much larger clone one base away, and base qualities are not on file.

The source is a girl aged 10 to 17 in good health and CMV-seronegative. In this chain, TRBV28 is recombined with TRBJ2-7; a stretch of 8 junction bases matches TRBD2. Sequencing used PBMCs. The sequenced DNA is TGTGCCAGCAGTACAATAGCGGGGACGCGGGAGCAGTACTTC. This yields the protein CASSTIAGTREQYF.